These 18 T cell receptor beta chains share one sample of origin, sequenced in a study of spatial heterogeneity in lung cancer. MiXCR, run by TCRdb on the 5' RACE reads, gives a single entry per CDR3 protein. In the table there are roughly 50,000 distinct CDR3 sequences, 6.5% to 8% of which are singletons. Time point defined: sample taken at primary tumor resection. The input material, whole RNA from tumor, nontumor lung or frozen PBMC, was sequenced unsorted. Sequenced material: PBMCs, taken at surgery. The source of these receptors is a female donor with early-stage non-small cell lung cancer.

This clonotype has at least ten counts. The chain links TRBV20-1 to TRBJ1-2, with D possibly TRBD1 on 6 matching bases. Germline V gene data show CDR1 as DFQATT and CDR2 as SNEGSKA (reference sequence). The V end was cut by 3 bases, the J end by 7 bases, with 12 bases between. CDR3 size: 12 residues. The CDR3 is CSASIGGSGYTF. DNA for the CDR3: TGCAGTGCTAGCATTGGGGGCAGTGGCTACACCTTC.

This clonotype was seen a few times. This CDR3 reads CASSWDSPSYEQYF. The CDR3 DNA is TGCGCCAGCAGCTGGGACAGCCCATCCTACGAGCAGTACTTC. This rearrangement joins TRBV5-1 to TRBJ2-7; TRBD1 matches at 7 bases. The CDR3 sequence is 14 residues long. V was pared by 3 bases and J by 1 base, with 4 bases of the junction left unmatched. Germline values: CDR1 SGHRS, CDR2 YFSETQ.

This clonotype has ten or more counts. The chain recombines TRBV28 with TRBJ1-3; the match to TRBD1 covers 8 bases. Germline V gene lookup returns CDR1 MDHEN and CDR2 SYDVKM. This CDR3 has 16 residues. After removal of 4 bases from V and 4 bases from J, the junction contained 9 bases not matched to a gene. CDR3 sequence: CASSSTDRALGNTIYF. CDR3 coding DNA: TGTGCCAGCAGTTCGACGGACAGGGCTCTCGGAAACACCATATATTTT.

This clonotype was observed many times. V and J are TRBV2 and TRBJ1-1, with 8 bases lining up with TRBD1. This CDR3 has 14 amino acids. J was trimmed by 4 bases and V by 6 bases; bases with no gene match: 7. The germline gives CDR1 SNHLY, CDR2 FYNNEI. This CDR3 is CASRADRVGTEAFF. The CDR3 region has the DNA TGTGCCAGCAGGGCGGACAGGGTAGGCACTGAAGCTTTCTTT.

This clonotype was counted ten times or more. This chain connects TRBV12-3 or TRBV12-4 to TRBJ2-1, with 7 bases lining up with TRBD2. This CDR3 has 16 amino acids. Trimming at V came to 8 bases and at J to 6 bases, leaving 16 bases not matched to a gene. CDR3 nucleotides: TGTGCCAGCCAGTCAGTAGGAGGACTAGTGGGCAATGAGCAGTTCTTC. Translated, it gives CASQSVGGLVGNEQFF.

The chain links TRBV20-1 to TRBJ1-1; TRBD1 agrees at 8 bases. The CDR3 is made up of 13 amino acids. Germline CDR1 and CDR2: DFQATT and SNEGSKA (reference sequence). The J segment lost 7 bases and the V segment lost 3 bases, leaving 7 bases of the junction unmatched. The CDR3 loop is CSASRRTGNEAFF. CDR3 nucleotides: TGCAGTGCTAGCCGAAGGACAGGGAATGAAGCTTTCTTT.

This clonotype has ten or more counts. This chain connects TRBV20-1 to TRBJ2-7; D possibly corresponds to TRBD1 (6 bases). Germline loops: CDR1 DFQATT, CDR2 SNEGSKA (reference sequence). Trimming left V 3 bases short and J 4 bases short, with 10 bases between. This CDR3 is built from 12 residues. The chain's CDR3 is CSARWQGYEQYF. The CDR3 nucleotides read TGCAGTGCTAGGTGGCAGGGGTACGAGCAGTACTTC.

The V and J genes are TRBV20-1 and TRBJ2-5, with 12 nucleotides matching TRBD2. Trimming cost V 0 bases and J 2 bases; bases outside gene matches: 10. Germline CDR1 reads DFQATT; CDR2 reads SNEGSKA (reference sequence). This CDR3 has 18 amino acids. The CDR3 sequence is CSARDPSGGALLQETQYF. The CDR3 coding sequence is TGCAGTGCTAGAGACCCTAGCGGGGGGGCCCTCTTACAAGAGACCCAGTACTTC.

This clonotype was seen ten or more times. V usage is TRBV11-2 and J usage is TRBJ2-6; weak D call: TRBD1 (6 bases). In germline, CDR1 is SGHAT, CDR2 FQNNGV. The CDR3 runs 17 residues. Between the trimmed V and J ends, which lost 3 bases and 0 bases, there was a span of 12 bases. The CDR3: CASSFQGPSSGANVLTF. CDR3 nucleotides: TGTGCCAGCAGCTTTCAGGGGCCCAGCTCTGGGGCCAACGTCCTGACTTTC. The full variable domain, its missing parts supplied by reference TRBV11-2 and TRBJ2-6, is EAGVAQSPRYKIIEKRQSVAFWCNPISGHATLYWYQQILGQGPKLLIQFQNNGVVDDSQLPKDRFSAERLKGVDSTLKIQPAKLEDSAVYLCASSFQGPSSGANVLTFGAGSRLTVL.

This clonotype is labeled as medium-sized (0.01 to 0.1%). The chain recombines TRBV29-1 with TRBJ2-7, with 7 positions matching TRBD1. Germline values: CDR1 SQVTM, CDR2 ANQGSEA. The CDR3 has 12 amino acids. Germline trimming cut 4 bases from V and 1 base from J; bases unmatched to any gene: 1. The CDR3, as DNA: TGCAGCGTTGCGACAGGGTCCTACGAGCAGTACTTC. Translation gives CSVATGSYEQYF.

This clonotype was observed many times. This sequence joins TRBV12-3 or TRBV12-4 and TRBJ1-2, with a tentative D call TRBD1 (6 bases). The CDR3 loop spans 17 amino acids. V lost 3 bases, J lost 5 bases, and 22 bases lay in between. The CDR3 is CASSFPRGADSLYGYTF. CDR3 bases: TGTGCCAGCAGTTTCCCCAGGGGTGCCGATTCCCTTTATGGCTACACCTTC.

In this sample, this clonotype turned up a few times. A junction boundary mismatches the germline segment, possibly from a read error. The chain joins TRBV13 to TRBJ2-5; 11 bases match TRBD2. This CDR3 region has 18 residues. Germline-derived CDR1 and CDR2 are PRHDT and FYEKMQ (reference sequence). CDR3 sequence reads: CVSSLALPSGGTKETQYF. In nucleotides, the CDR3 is TGTGTCAGCAGCTTAGCGCTTCCTAGCGGGGGGACAAAAGAGACCCAGTACTTC.

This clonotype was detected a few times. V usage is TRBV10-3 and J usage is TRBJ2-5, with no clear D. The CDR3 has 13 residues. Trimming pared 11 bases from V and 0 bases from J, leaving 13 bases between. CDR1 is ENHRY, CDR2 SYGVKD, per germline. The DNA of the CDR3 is TGTGCCTCCCGGCCGCAGCACCAAGAGACCCAGTACTTC. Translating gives CASRPQHQETQYF.

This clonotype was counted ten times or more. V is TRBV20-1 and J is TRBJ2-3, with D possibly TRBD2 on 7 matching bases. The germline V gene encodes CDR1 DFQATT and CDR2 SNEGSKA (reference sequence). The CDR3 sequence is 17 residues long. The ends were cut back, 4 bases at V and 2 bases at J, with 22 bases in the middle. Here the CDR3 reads CSATGVPTGGPTDTQYF. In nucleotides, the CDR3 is TGCAGTGCTACCGGTGTACCCACCGGGGGGCCCACAGATACGCAGTATTTT.

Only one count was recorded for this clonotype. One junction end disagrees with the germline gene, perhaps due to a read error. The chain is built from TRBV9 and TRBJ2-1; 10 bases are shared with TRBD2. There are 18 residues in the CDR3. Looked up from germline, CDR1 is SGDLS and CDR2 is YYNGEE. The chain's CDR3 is CASSVGGSGGKNKNEKFF. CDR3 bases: TGTGCCAGCAGCGTAGGAGGTAGCGGGGGGAAAAATAAAAATGAGAAGTTCTTC.

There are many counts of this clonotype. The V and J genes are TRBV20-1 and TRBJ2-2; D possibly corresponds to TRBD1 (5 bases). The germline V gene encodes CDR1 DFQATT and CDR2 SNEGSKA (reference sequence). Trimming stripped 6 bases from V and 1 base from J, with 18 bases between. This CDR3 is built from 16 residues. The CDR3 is CSARMGRTMNTGELFF. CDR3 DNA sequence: TGCAGTGCGAGAATGGGCCGGACAATGAACACCGGGGAGCTGTTTTTT.

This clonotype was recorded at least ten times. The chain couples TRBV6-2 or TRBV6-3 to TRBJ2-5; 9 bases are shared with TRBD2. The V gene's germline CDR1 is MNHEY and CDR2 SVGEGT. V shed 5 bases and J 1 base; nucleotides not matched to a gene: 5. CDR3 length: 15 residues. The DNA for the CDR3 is TGTGCCAGCAGTACCCCGACTAGCGGCCAAGAGACCCAGTACTTC. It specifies CASSTPTSGQETQYF.

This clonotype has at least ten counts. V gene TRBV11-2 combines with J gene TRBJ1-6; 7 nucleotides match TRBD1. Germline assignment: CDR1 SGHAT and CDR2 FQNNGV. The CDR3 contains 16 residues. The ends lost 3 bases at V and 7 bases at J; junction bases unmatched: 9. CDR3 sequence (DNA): TGTGCCAGCAGCTTGAGGGGGCCACTCCCAAATTCACCCCTCCACTTT. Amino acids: CASSLRGPLPNSPLHF.